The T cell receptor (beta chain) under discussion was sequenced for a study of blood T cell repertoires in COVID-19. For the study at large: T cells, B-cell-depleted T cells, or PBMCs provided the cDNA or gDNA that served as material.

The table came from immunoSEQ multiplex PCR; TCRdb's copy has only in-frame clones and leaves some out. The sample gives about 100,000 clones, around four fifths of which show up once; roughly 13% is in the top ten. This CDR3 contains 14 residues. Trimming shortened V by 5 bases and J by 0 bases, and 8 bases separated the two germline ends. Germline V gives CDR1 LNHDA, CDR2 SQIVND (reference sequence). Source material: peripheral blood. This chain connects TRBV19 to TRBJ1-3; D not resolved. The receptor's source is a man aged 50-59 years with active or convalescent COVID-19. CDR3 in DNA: TGTGCCAGTAGTTCCGACACCTCTGGAAACACCATATATTTT. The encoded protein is CASSSDTSGNTIYF.